This T cell receptor (beta chain) was identified during a study of cytomegalovirus exposure and HLA in healthy donors (dated by TCRdb to about 2017). Broadly, across the study: An earlier analysis of some 500 of the donors reported 250 to 300 Gb of sequence data and about 100 million unique TCR beta sequences from roughly 180 million T cells. Approximately 310 gigabases of sequencing data and approximately 84 million unique TCR sequences were included in an early release covering roughly 600 HLA-typed donors. The genetic ancestry cluster associated with self-reported Caucasian donors included roughly 84% of the 398 genotyped donors. The aim of the study was to test whether cataloging public T cell receptors could identify signatures of past pathogen exposure. Using immunosequencing, the study profiled T cell repertoires from fewer than 850 subjects and related those repertoires to cytomegalovirus serostatus. Besides the first cohort of 550 to 750 subjects, a separate validation cohort made up of 120 different subjects was used. The study combined high-throughput TCR immunosequencing, statistical association of individual TCRs with disease status, and machine learning to predict cytomegalovirus infection status. A later analysis re-analyzed previously published TCR beta repertoires from 666 donors and added high-resolution HLA genotyping to study TCR occurrence patterns. The later analysis used no new phenotypic data to find candidate immune exposures, relying instead on TCR beta sequences and their occurrence across donors. To decide whether each TCR beta V gene segment behaved as functional or pseudogenic, an earlier analysis of some 600 of the donors relied on high-throughput TCR beta sequencing. Donor age, sex, ethnicity and CMV serostatus were compiled alongside the repertoire data. In a later genetic analysis, genome-wide SNP genotypes for about three fifths of the 666 donors were used, and that subset was treated as a discovery cohort. Every repertoire in the discovery cohort had been generated on one and the same sequencing platform. Class I and class II HLA loci were covered by the typing at four-digit resolution. The number of donors typed differed by locus, with roughly 620-630 for A, B, C, DRB1 and DQB1, approximately 500 for DQA1, about 610 for DPA1, and some 440 for DPB1. Roughly 5 DR-DQ haplotypes were handled as single units for association and clustering, since linkage in the cohort was strong. Among a few hundred genotyped donors of the cohort, an average of about 240,000 unique TCR beta nucleotide sequences were sequenced per donor, roughly 20% of them non-productive. General study outcomes and caveats: In the study, approximately 160 TCR beta chains were listed as associated with cytomegalovirus. In this cohort, only TCR beta chains were sequenced, and detectable features were limited by the absence of alpha or paired-chain data. In a later genetic analysis, a missense DCLRE1C variant was associated with V-gene and J-gene trimming of TCR beta chains, and the association was replicated in an independent cohort. The classifier was reported to diagnose cytomegalovirus status with high specificity and sensitivity in both the original and validation cohorts. In an earlier analysis of 587 of the donors, most TCR beta V segments were observed in productive rearrangements about 87% or about 30% of the time, broadly matching IMGT annotations. Because HLA typing was unavailable for some donors at each locus, only the typed subset was used in association tests. According to a later analysis, TCR association rates differed among HLA loci, with DRB1 alleles showing the most associated TCRs and HLA-C alleles showing the fewest. While some public TCRs were present in many individuals, most TCR sequences turned up only very rarely across donors. The earlier analysis of almost 600 of the donors excluded around 17 rarely observed V segments, including chromosome 9 orphons, because counts were too low. A later analysis associated 16,951 TCR beta sequences with specific HLA alleles at a false discovery rate of 0.05. Strong co-occurrence of HLA alleles, especially DR and DQ, made assigning TCR associations to individual alleles difficult. Compared with equally common non-associated chains, HLA-associated TCR beta chains in a later analysis were more clonally expanded and had lower generation probabilities. A further reported finding was that TCR beta sequences accurately predicted the HLA-A and HLA-B alleles for most subjects in the first cohort. The presence/absence analyses assumed that sequencing depth was roughly uniform across donors, and that assumption may not be true. The authors suggested that the approach could potentially be extended to other disease states and immunological phenotypes. Correlated functional status among segregating V segments might be attributable to linkage disequilibrium, but an unknown experimental factor could not be ruled out. A later genetic analysis reported fewer N-insertions in productive TCRs among donors in an Asian-associated ancestry cluster than the roughly 700-donor mean. The 87-base-pair reads could not distinguish some IMGT-functional V segments, including TRBV6-2 and TRBV6-3, so those segments were excluded. Three of the identified cytomegalovirus-associated TCR beta chains were confirmed in vitro to be specific for cytomegalovirus antigens. A cluster of highly shared sequence variants was judged likely to be a technical artifact of the sequencing pipeline. According to a later analysis, most CMV-associated TCR beta chains appeared to be HLA-restricted, and the HLA associations seemed to be driven largely by CMV exposure. The only immune exposure information available for the cohort was CMV serostatus. Several of the top co-occurrence clusters appeared to be linked to parvovirus B19, influenza, CMV and Epstein-Barr virus, according to a later analysis.

Turning to this clone: Its binding antigen is unknown. Base qualities are not provided; no much larger clone lies one nucleotide away.

In total, more than 500 healthy bone marrow donors made up the cohort. At the time of sampling, all cohort members were nominally healthy, though unrecorded immune exposures were likely present. The donor tested CMV seropositive and was one of the 289 seropositive cohort members. Each donor provided a peripheral blood sample, and peripheral blood mononuclear cells were used for TCR beta sequencing. The Qiagen DNeasy Blood Extraction Kit was used to extract genomic DNA from the blood cell samples. Cut back by 7 bases and 2 bases, the V and J ends lie 13 bases apart. Including the terminal cysteine and phenylalanine, the CDR3 comprises 14 residues. Kept here is only the CDR3 DNA, which spans 42 bases and is read in frame from base 1. CDR1 and CDR2 are drawn from the germline V gene: SGHTA, FQGTGA. The method was the immunoSEQ multiplex PCR assay. For the multiplex PCR, a mixture combining 60 forward primers for TCR Vbeta segments and 13 reverse primers for TCR Jbeta segments was used. The CDR3 region of rearranged TCR beta genes was amplified from genomic DNA by a multiplex PCR assay. On the Illumina HiSeq System, the amplified TCR beta libraries were sequenced as 87-base-pair reads. Turning to the authors' computational methods: A later analysis counted approximately 84 million unique TCR beta chains across the 690 or so repertoires, and roughly 9.9 million of these chains were shared by at least two donors. To remove PCR and sequencing errors, raw reads were error-corrected and collapsed into unique sequences using a nearest-neighbor algorithm that merged closely related sequences. CDR3 sequences were aligned to IMGT reference sequences to assign V, D and J gene segments. Each retained sequence needed at least a six-nucleotide match to both a V gene segment and a J gene segment. A rearrangement counted as productive if the CDR3 had no stop codons and remained in frame with V and J, and every other rearrangement counted as non-productive. CDR3 was defined according to IMGT convention as the region running from the second conserved V-encoded cysteine to the conserved J-encoded phenylalanine. In an earlier analysis of around 570 of the donors, sequences lacking an unambiguous match to a single V gene segment were excluded. In an earlier analysis of some 590 of the donors, a V segment was called functional when productive rearrangements were above 56.7%, and segregating when the standard deviation between donors exceeded 5%. A statistical classification framework was built for diagnosing cytomegalovirus status from the catalog of TCR beta chain sequences. In a later analysis, V and J genes were assigned by comparing TCR nucleotide sequences against IMGT/GENE-DB human TR gene sequences. Using the TCRdist pipeline, a later analysis assigned CDR3 sequences along with most-parsimonious VDJ recombination scenarios. In a later analysis, every TCR beta chain was defined by the combination of its CDR3 amino acid sequence and its V-gene family, and reads without a unique V-gene family were dropped. To address suspected cross-contamination and a sequencing artifact, a later analysis removed roughly 580 highly shared, low-generation-probability nucleotide sequences. For each public chain, a later analysis derived a clonal expansion index from normalized ranks of inferred template counts within each repertoire. A later analysis computed generation probabilities with a VDJ recombination model fitted to out-of-frame rearrangements, and checked the results against IGoR. In a later analysis, TCR-TCR, TCR-HLA and TCR-CMV co-occurrence was scored with hypergeometric tests, and a repertoire-size bias correction was applied to TCR pairs. False discovery rates were estimated in a later analysis by permuting HLA or CMV assignments 20 times. In a later analysis, co-occurring TCRs were grouped using DBSCAN, with TCRdist sequence similarity added in when clustering inside HLA-allele-positive subsets. Repertoires with fewer than 30,000 or more than 120,000 public chains were left out of co-occurrence clustering, as were several repertoires with anomalous nucleotide sharing. The table was pulled from immuneACCESS by TCRdb, which kept in-frame rearrangements only. Such tables lose some clones; where checked, under half of the loss comes from unresolved V genes, and the rest has no known cause. The V and J calls and the clone size are those of that table, but D and trimming were determined from the DNA. A total of approximately 140,000 clones appear in this sample, roughly 80% of them only once. About 6.9% of the sample is in the top ten clones.

Sequencing was done on a sample of PBMCs. This TCR came from a middle-aged woman in good health and CMV-seropositive. The sequence is built from TRBV7-3 and TRBJ2-3; a tentative D match to TRBD2 spans 5 bases. The DNA reads TGTGCCAGCACCCTAAGCGGTCCCACAGATACGCAGTATTTT. This sequence encodes CASTLSGPTDTQYF.